The rows below give T cell receptor beta chains drawn from one sample of a study of T cell repertoires in cytomegalovirus infection. MiXCR was run by TCRdb on the reads, yielding one entry per CDR3 protein. In the table there are approximately 400,000 distinct CDR3 sequences, about 33% of which are singletons. Source material: PBMCs. These receptors all stem from a human donor in good health (CMV status not recorded). Some clones in this sample may be carry-over from other donors' samples. The CDR3 runs from the conserved cysteine through the conserved F or W. A D gene is named only where the DNA matches it firmly. For some rows the clone size is stated as once, few or many, or as a class when expanded; others skip it.

V: TRBV29-1
size: many
D: TRBD2
J: TRBJ2-5
CDR3: CSVEEGGETQYF
DNA: TGCAGCGTTGAAGAGGGGGGGGAGACCCAGTACTTC

V: TRBV11-2
size: NA
D: TRBD2
J: TRBJ2-3
CDR3: CASSLLVASGGSYLTDTQYF
DNA: TGTGCCAGCAGCTTATTAGTCGCTAGCGGGGGGTCCTACCTCACAGATACGCAGTATTTT

V: TRBV7-2
size: many
D: NA
J: TRBJ2-3
CDR3: CASSARGPGAGFTDTQYF
DNA: TGTGCCAGCAGCGCTAGAGGGCCTGGAGCTGGGTTCACAGATACGCAGTATTTT

V: TRBV4-2
size: few
D: NA
J: TRBJ2-2
CDR3: CASSQARGTGELFF
DNA: TGTGCCAGCAGCCAAGCGAGGGGAACGGGGGAGCTGTTTTTT

V: TRBV7-2
size: NA
D: NA
J: TRBJ2-4
CDR3: CASSLAPPRNIQYF
DNA: TGTGCCAGCAGCTTAGCCCCCCCTCGGAACATTCAGTACTTC

V: TRBV6-6
size: few
D: NA
J: TRBJ2-7
CDR3: CASSYSGIPYEQYF
DNA: TGTGCCAGCAGTTACTCGGGCATCCCCTACGAGCAGTACTTC

V: TRBV7-2
size: NA
D: NA
J: TRBJ2-7
CDR3: CASTLRDRSYEQYF
DNA: TGTGCCAGCACGCTCCGGGACCGCTCCTACGAGCAGTACTTC

V: TRBV5-5
size: NA
D: NA
J: TRBJ2-1
CDR3: CASSLDTDRQFF
DNA: TGTGCCAGCAGCTTGGACACGGACCGGCAGTTCTTC

V: TRBV28
size: NA
D: TRBD1
J: TRBJ2-5
CDR3: CASIPGGTGGEETQYF
DNA: TGTGCCAGCATTCCCGGGGGGACAGGGGGCGAAGAGACCCAGTACTTC

V: TRBV4-2
size: NA
D: TRBD1
J: TRBJ1-4
CDR3: CASSHALWDRMSNEKLFF
DNA: TGTGCCAGCAGCCATGCCCTGTGGGACAGGATGTCTAATGAAAAACTGTTTTTT

V: TRBV19
size: NA
D: NA
J: TRBJ1-5
CDR3: CATEAGRKNQPQHF
DNA: TGTGCCACGGAGGCCGGACGGAAAAATCAGCCCCAGCATTTT

V: TRBV28
size: NA
D: NA
J: TRBJ2-7
CDR3: CASSLPLDRKGSYEQYF
DNA: TGTGCCAGCAGTTTACCCCTTGACAGGAAAGGCTCCTACGAGCAGTACTTC

V: TRBV28
size: many
D: NA
J: TRBJ1-2
CDR3: CASSLGTYGYTF
DNA: TGTGCCAGCAGTTTGGGCACCTATGGCTACACCTTC

V: TRBV15
size: NA
D: NA
J: TRBJ1-1
CDR3: CATSRDPGWGGTEAFF
DNA: TGTGCCACCAGCAGGGACCCGGGTTGGGGAGGTACTGAAGCTTTCTTT

V: TRBV7-8
size: many
D: NA
J: TRBJ1-1
CDR3: CASSLGIAGTEAFF
DNA: TGTGCCAGCAGCTTAGGTATAGCGGGCACTGAAGCTTTCTTT

V: TRBV6-6
size: few
D: NA
J: TRBJ2-5
CDR3: CASSYSLLRGGGETQYF
DNA: TGTGCCAGCAGTTACTCCTTATTACGGGGTGGTGGGGAGACCCAGTACTTC

V: TRBV5-1
size: NA
D: TRBD1
J: TRBJ2-5
CDR3: CASTGTGNIGETQYF
DNA: TGCGCCAGCACCGGGACAGGGAATATCGGAGAGACCCAGTACTTC

V: TRBV2
size: NA
D: NA
J: TRBJ1-1
CDR3: CASSEEVVAEAFF
DNA: TGTGCCAGCAGTGAAGAGGTCGTCGCTGAAGCTTTCTTT

V: TRBV12-5
size: many
D: TRBD1
J: TRBJ2-7
CDR3: CASGQNKGQGGYEQYF
DNA: TGTGCTAGTGGCCAAAACAAGGGACAGGGCGGCTACGAGCAGTACTTC

V: TRBV7-2
size: many
D: NA
J: TRBJ2-5
CDR3: CASSLAGQTQYF
DNA: TGTGCCAGCAGCTTAGCGGGGCAGACCCAGTACTTC

V: TRBV7-9
size: many
D: NA
J: TRBJ2-4
CDR3: CASSLWNRIAKNIQYF
DNA: TGTGCCAGCAGCTTATGGAACAGAATAGCCAAAAACATTCAGTACTTC

V: TRBV29-1
size: NA
D: TRBD1
J: TRBJ1-5
CDR3: CSVGTGVNQPQHF
DNA: TGCAGCGTTGGGACAGGGGTCAATCAGCCCCAGCATTTT

V: TRBV20-1
size: NA
D: NA
J: TRBJ1-1
CDR3: CRGNTEAFF
DNA: TGCAGAGGGAACACTGAAGCTTTCTTT

V: TRBV6-5
size: once
D: NA
J: TRBJ1-2
CDR3: CARSYSIVTRDGYTF
DNA: TGTGCCAGAAGTTACTCAATAGTAACTCGGGATGGCTACACCTTC

V: TRBV6-2/TRBV6-3
size: NA
D: NA
J: TRBJ1-5
CDR3: CASSSMKDSNQPQHF
DNA: TGTGCCAGCAGTTCGATGAAAGATAGCAATCAGCCCCAGCATTTT

V: TRBV6-6
size: NA
D: TRBD1
J: TRBJ1-6
CDR3: CASSYLQGFKGSALHF
DNA: TGTGCCAGCAGTTACCTACAGGGGTTCAAGGGTTCGGCCCTCCACTTT

V: TRBV12-3/TRBV12-4
size: NA
D: NA
J: TRBJ1-1
CDR3: CAISFQLGMNTEAFF
DNA: TGTGCCATCAGTTTCCAACTAGGAATGAACACTGAAGCTTTCTTT

V: TRBV12-3/TRBV12-4
size: few
D: NA
J: TRBJ1-2
CDR3: CASSRGAEGALRGYTF
DNA: TGTGCCAGCAGCCGGGGGGCTGAAGGTGCTCTAAGGGGCTACACCTTC

V: TRBV7-9
size: NA
D: TRBD2
J: TRBJ2-1
CDR3: CASSLGASAGGLNEQFF
DNA: TGTGCCAGCAGCTTAGGGGCCTCAGCGGGGGGACTAAATGAGCAGTTCTTC

V: TRBV7-2
size: many
D: NA
J: TRBJ2-7
CDR3: CASSATTTRTSEQYF
DNA: TGTGCCAGCAGCGCTACGACTACTCGGACCTCCGAGCAGTACTTC

V: TRBV7-8
size: many
D: NA
J: TRBJ1-2
CDR3: CASSIIQGDYTF
DNA: TGTGCCAGCAGTATCATACAGGGAGACTACACCTTC